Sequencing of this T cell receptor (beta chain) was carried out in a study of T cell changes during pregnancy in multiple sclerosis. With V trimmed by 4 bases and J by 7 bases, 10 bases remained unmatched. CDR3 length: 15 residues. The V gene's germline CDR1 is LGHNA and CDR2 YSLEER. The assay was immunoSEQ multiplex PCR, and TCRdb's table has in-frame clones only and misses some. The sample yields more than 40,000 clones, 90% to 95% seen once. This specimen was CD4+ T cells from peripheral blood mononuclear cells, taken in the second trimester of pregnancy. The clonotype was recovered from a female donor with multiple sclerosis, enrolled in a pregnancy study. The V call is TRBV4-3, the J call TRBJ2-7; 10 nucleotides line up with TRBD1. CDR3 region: CASSRDRGIYQEQYF. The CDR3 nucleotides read TGCGCCAGCAGCCGGGACAGGGGCATCTATCAGGAGCAGTACTTC.